Below are 21 T cell receptor beta chains sequenced from a single sample in a study of blood T cell repertoires in COVID-19. Sequenced by immunoSEQ multiplex PCR; TCRdb stores in-frame clones only, minus some. The sample records 300,000 to 450,000 clones, roughly 87% being singletons. The sample was PBMCs or T cells enriched from blood (not recorded which). The origin of the receptors is a woman in her 30s who had recovered from COVID-19.

This chain links TRBV6-5 with TRBJ2-7; D is undetermined. The CDR3 is 11 amino acids. V was clipped by 6 bases and J by 3 bases, with 6 bases between them. Per the germline V gene, CDR1 is MNHEY and CDR2 is SVGAGI. CDR3: CASSLNYEQYF. CDR3 DNA sequence: TGTGCCAGCAGCCTAAACTACGAGCAGTACTTC.

The chain recombines TRBV11-3 with TRBJ2-2; D gene ambiguous. CDR1 is SGHNT and CDR2 is YENEEA in the germline V gene. The V end lost 2 bases, the J end lost 1 base, and 14 bases lay between the germline ends. The CDR3 runs 17 residues. This chain's CDR3 is CASSLTLSGRNTGELFF. The CDR3 DNA reads as TGTGCCAGCAGCTTAACTTTGTCAGGAAGGAACACCGGGGAGCTGTTTTTT.

The chain recombines TRBV6-4 with TRBJ1-5, with D possibly being TRBD1 (5 bases). CDR1 MRHNA and CDR2 SNTAGT come from the germline V gene. This CDR3 comprises 14 residues. The V end lost 4 bases, the J end lost 6 bases, and 13 bases lay between the germline ends. CDR3 sequence (DNA): TGTGCCAGCAGTGCAAGCCCCGGGGGTCAGCCCCAGCATTTT. Translation gives CASSASPGGQPQHF.

This clone occurred once. The chain employs TRBV14 and TRBJ2-5; possible D gene TRBD1, 6 bases. The V and J ends lost 2 bases and 5 bases respectively, with 18 bases between them. This CDR3 region has 16 residues. Germline V gene sequence: CDR1 SGHDN, CDR2 FVKESK. The CDR3 loop is CASSQPGTTQVETQYF. CDR3 nucleotide sequence: TGTGCCAGCAGCCAACCCGGGACAACACAGGTGGAGACCCAGTACTTC.

This clone has only a few counts. The V and J genes are TRBV7-2 and TRBJ2-5; 10 bases line up with TRBD2. V gave up 5 bases and J gave up 1 base; unmatched junction bases: 7. Germline V CDR1 and CDR2: SGHTA, FQGNSA. CDR3 length: 16 amino acids. The CDR3 DNA reads as TGTGCCAGCAGCCCCCGACTAGCGGGCCGCCAAGAGACCCAGTACTTC. Translated: CASSPRLAGRQETQYF.

The rearrangement joins TRBV9 to TRBJ1-1; D gene ambiguous. Germline V gene data show CDR1 as SGDLS and CDR2 as YYNGEE. The CDR3 extends over 16 amino acids. Trimming shortened V by 2 bases and J by 3 bases, and 17 bases separated the two germline ends. In DNA form, the CDR3 reads TGTGCCAGCAGCGTGGACTATCGTGGCGCGTACACTGAAGCTTTCTTT. Protein sequence: CASSVDYRGAYTEAFF.

V is TRBV29-1 and J is TRBJ2-5; D might be TRBD1 (6 bases). The V gene's germline CDR1 is SQVTM and CDR2 ANQGSEA. The CDR3 spans 13 residues. Trimming removed 3 bases at V and 4 bases at J, with 12 bases between. The CDR3 loop reads CSVEVGAGETQYF. The CDR3 coding sequence is TGCAGCGTTGAGGTGGGGGCCGGAGAGACCCAGTACTTC.

The V call is TRBV5-1, the J call TRBJ1-2; 12 bases are a match to TRBD1. V was pared by 4 bases and J by 5 bases, with 9 bases of the junction left unmatched. The CDR3 is 16 residues long. Per germline, CDR1 SGHRS and CDR2 YFSETQ. The CDR3 nucleotides are TGCGCCAGCAGCCCGGGACAGGGGGCCCTATGGTATGGCTACACCTTC. Translating gives CASSPGQGALWYGYTF.

Here the CDR3 reads CASSRGQGSNSPLHF. The CDR3 coding sequence is TGTGCCAGCAGCCGCGGACAGGGGAGTAATTCACCCCTCCACTTT. V gene TRBV5-4 combines with J gene TRBJ1-6; 9 positions agree with TRBD1. The germline gives CDR1 SGHNT, CDR2 YYREEE (reference sequence). V shed 4 bases and J 6 bases; nucleotides not matched to a gene: 5. The CDR3 loop spans 15 amino acids.

The gene calls are TRBV5-4 and TRBJ2-7; perhaps TRBD2 as D (6 bases). Trimming cost V 0 bases and J 6 bases, with 10 bases left between them. Germline-derived CDR1 and CDR2 are SGHNT and YYREEE (reference sequence). The CDR3 runs to 13 residues. CDR3 region: CASSLGREVEQYF. The DNA of the CDR3 is TGTGCCAGCAGCTTGGGGAGGGAGGTCGAGCAGTACTTC.

The chain carries TRBV6-5 and TRBJ2-7; D gene uncertain. Between the trimmed V and J ends, which lost 0 bases and 2 bases, there was a span of 14 bases. Germline V gene sequence: CDR1 MNHEY, CDR2 SVGAGI. The CDR3 is 16 amino acids. CDR3 region: CASSYSPRTSPYEQYF. CDR3 coding DNA: TGTGCCAGCAGTTACTCGCCCCGTACCAGTCCCTACGAGCAGTACTTC.

The chain recombines TRBV28 with TRBJ1-3, with a tentative D call TRBD1 (5 bases). The length of the CDR3 is 14 residues. In germline, CDR1 is MDHEN, CDR2 SYDVKM. V lost 3 bases and J lost 2, with 8 bases in between. The CDR3 region has the DNA TGTGCCAGCAGTTTCAGGGTCCCTGGAAACACCATATATTTT. This sequence encodes CASSFRVPGNTIYF.

The V gene is TRBV3-1 (or the pseudogene TRBV3-2), the J gene TRBJ1-4, with a tentative D call TRBD1 (6 bases). The germline CDR1 and CDR2 sequences are LGHDT and YNNKEL (reference sequence). The length of the CDR3 is 13 residues. Trimming removed 3 bases at V and 7 bases at J, with 9 bases between. The CDR3 bases are TGTGCCAGCAGCCAGGGACACAGTGAAAAACTGTTTTTT. Translating it yields CASSQGHSEKLFF.

The chain carries TRBV18 and TRBJ1-1; D is possibly TRBD1 (5 bases). Germline V gene lookup returns CDR1 KGHSH and CDR2 LQKENI. The CDR3 covers 14 residues. Trimming shortened V by 4 bases and J by 1 base, and 10 bases separated the two germline ends. The chain's CDR3 is CASSRPQGNTEAFF. CDR3 sequence (DNA): TGTGCCAGCTCACGGCCCCAGGGGAACACTGAAGCTTTCTTT.

This chain uses TRBV5-1 with TRBJ1-1, with D possibly TRBD1 on 6 matching bases. CDR1 is SGHRS, CDR2 YFSETQ, per germline. V dropped 0 bases and J dropped 2 bases, with 11 bases sitting between them. This CDR3 has 15 amino acids. CDR3 in amino acids: CASSLGGTRNTEAFF. CDR3 DNA sequence: TGCGCCAGCAGCTTGGGAGGGACAAGAAACACTGAAGCTTTCTTT.

The chain carries TRBV5-1 and TRBJ2-7, with 7 nucleotides matching TRBD2. This CDR3 contains 16 residues. The germline gives CDR1 SGHRS, CDR2 YFSETQ. The V segment lost 4 bases and the J segment 0 bases; nucleotides outside the gene matches: 10. Here the CDR3 reads CASSPSPGTTSYEQYF. The DNA of the CDR3 is TGCGCCAGCAGCCCCTCCCCCGGGACTACCTCCTACGAGCAGTACTTC.

The rearrangement links TRBV7-2 to TRBJ1-6; TRBD1 is a possible D gene (5 bases). The length of the CDR3 is 14 residues. V gave up 1 base and J gave up 9 bases, with 10 bases separating them. CDR1 is SGHTA and CDR2 is FQGNSA in the germline V gene. The CDR3 loop is CASSLEGSFSPLHF. The CDR3 DNA reads TGTGCCAGCAGCTTAGAGGGGTCTTTTTCACCCCTCCACTTT.

The chain uses TRBV2 and TRBJ1-4; D possibly corresponds to TRBD1 (6 bases). V gave up 0 bases and J gave up 3 bases, with 11 bases separating them. The CDR3 is 16 residues long. CDR1 SNHLY and CDR2 FYNNEI come from the germline V gene. The CDR3 DNA sequence: TGTGCCAGCAGTGAAGCGCTAGGGGGTGCTAATGAAAAACTGTTTTTT. Protein sequence: CASSEALGGANEKLFF.

This clone was counted only a few times. This CDR3 is also generated by other DNA sequences in the sample. The chain recombines TRBV7-2 with TRBJ1-1, with 9 bases identical to TRBD1. The CDR3 covers 14 residues. From germline, CDR1 is SGHTA and CDR2 FQGNSA. J was trimmed by 5 bases and V by 4 bases; bases with no gene match: 5. The CDR3 DNA reads as TGTGCCAGCAGCTCGACAGGGGGGAGGACTGAAGCTTTCTTT. This codes for CASSSTGGRTEAFF.

The chain has TRBV21-1 and TRBJ1-2; whether TRBD1, the table's D call, matches the DNA was not checked. TRBV21-1 is reported as a pseudogene. This CDR3 has 12 amino acids. CDR3 region: CASSAAGAGYTF. Written as DNA, the CDR3 is TGTGCCAGCAGCGCTGCAGGGGCTGGCTACACCTTC.

The chain uses TRBV20-1 and TRBJ2-5, with a tentative D call TRBD2 (5 bases). CDR1 DFQATT and CDR2 SNEGSKA come from the germline V gene (reference sequence). The CDR3 covers 14 residues. Trimming removed 3 bases at V and 1 base at J, with 12 bases between. The CDR3 region is CSASFPGSQETQYF. As DNA, the CDR3 is TGCAGTGCTAGTTTTCCGGGGAGCCAAGAGACCCAGTACTTC.